The 31 T cell receptor beta chains reported below all come from one sample, sequenced in a study of CD8 T cells in ankylosing spondylitis. Each CDR3 protein is one row after TCRdb ran MiXCR on the 5' RACE reads. The table records roughly 250,000 distinct CDR3 sequences, around 9.1% of them present only once. Sequenced: blood, either unsorted or a sorted T cell fraction (not recorded which). Receptors were obtained from a male donor with ankylosing spondylitis or in good health (not recorded which).

This clonotype was seen many times. V usage is TRBV12-3 or TRBV12-4 and J usage is TRBJ1-2; D unresolved. V dropped 6 bases and J dropped 8 bases, with 22 bases sitting between them. This CDR3 has 15 amino acids. CDR3 nucleotide sequence: TGTGCCAGCAGATCAGACGGCTTTTTACCGGGGGGCTACACCTTC. Translating gives CASRSDGFLPGGYTF.

This clonotype was observed a handful of times. The rearrangement links TRBV12-3 or TRBV12-4 to TRBJ2-7; a weak D match, TRBD1 (5 bases). The V and J ends lost 5 bases and 0 bases respectively, with 17 bases between them. This CDR3 contains 16 residues. Here the CDR3 DNA reads TGTGCCAGCAGTCCCCGGACACCAAGCTTCTCCTACGAGCAGTACTTC. It translates to CASSPRTPSFSYEQYF.

This clonotype was seen a few times. This rearrangement joins TRBV3-1 to TRBJ2-1; D is ambiguous. The V end lost 5 bases, the J end lost 7 bases, and 9 bases lay between the germline ends. The CDR3 has 12 residues. The germline CDR1 and CDR2 sequences are LGHDT and YNNKEL (reference sequence). The CDR3 DNA is TGTGCCAGCAGCTCCTCACTTAATGAGCAGTTCTTC. The encoded protein is CASSSSLNEQFF.

This clonotype came up many times. The chain has TRBV6-1 and TRBJ2-1; a possible D gene is TRBD1 (6 bases). Germline CDR1 and CDR2: MNHNS and SASEGT. Trimming left V 5 bases short and J 5 bases short, with 19 bases between. The CDR3 is 16 residues long. The CDR3, as DNA: TGTGCCAGCAGTAAGACGACCCTGGGGGCGAACAATGAGCAGTTCTTC. It translates to CASSKTTLGANNEQFF.

A remark on this clonotype: One end of the junction is discordant with germline, which a read error may explain. The genes are TRBV12-3 or TRBV12-4 and TRBJ1-5; 7 nucleotides match TRBD1. The CDR3 is 13 residues long. CDR3 in amino acids: CASGLYRGQPQHF. As DNA, the CDR3 is TGTGCCAGCGGTTTGTACAGGGGACAGCCCCAGCATTTT.

This clonotype came up many times. J is TRBJ1-2 and V is TRBV6-2 or TRBV6-3; maybe TRBD1 (5 bases). CDR3 size: 16 residues. V was trimmed by 0 bases and J by 2 bases, leaving 13 bases between them. Germline CDR1 and CDR2: MNHEY and SVGEGT. The CDR3: CASSYSNGALNYGYTF. CDR3 nucleotides: TGTGCCAGCAGTTACTCGAACGGGGCGTTAAACTATGGCTACACCTTC.

This clonotype was picked up a small number of times. This rearrangement joins TRBV4-3 to TRBJ2-1; TRBD1 might be the D (6 bases). Germline CDR1 is LGHNA and CDR2 is YSLEER. The V end lost 4 bases, the J end lost 2 bases, and 12 bases lay between the germline ends. CDR3 size: 15 residues. CDR3 in amino acids: CASSRRTDTYNEQFF. CDR3 coding DNA: TGCGCCAGCAGCCGCCGGACAGACACCTACAATGAGCAGTTCTTC.

This clonotype was recorded many times. The J gene is TRBJ2-3, the V gene TRBV20-1, with 7 bases aligning to TRBD1. V was clipped by 5 bases and J by 4 bases; unmatched bases: 18. The germline V gene encodes CDR1 DFQATT and CDR2 SNEGSKA (reference sequence). The length of the CDR3 is 17 residues. This CDR3 is CSARGQYWAGSPDTQYF. The CDR3 bases are TGCAGTGCTCGGGGACAGTACTGGGCCGGATCCCCAGATACGCAGTATTTT.

This clonotype was counted at least ten times. The chain employs TRBV20-1 and TRBJ2-2; TRBD2 is a possible D gene (7 bases). CDR1 and CDR2 (germline): DFQATT, SNEGSKA (reference sequence). CDR3 size: 14 residues. The germline V and J ends were trimmed by 7 bases and 3 bases, with 15 bases remaining between them. CDR3 nucleotide sequence: TGCAGTGTCCCCGGGGGGCTGCACACCGGGGAGCTGTTTTTT. This gives the protein CSVPGGLHTGELFF.

There are many counts of this clonotype. The chain employs TRBV4-3 and TRBJ2-3; maybe TRBD2 (6 bases). With 3 bases removed from V and 2 bases from J, the gap between germline ends came to 18 bases. This CDR3 region has 17 residues. Looked up from germline, CDR1 is LGHNA and CDR2 is YSLEER. For the CDR3, the DNA is TGCGCCAGCAGCCACTCCCTCCGGGACTCAATCACAGATACGCAGTATTTT. Encoded protein: CASSHSLRDSITDTQYF.

This clonotype was seen repeatedly, ten times or more. The J gene is TRBJ1-1, the V gene TRBV18; D gene uncertain. V lost 3 bases, J lost 6 bases, and 17 bases lay in between. CDR1 and CDR2 from the germline V gene are KGHSH and LQKENI. The CDR3 runs 15 residues. The CDR3 region is CASSPLPLLGPEAFF. The CDR3 nucleotides read TGTGCCAGCTCACCTCTACCTTTACTAGGCCCTGAAGCTTTCTTT.

This clonotype has at least ten counts. The rearrangement joins TRBV7-2 to TRBJ1-2, with D possibly being TRBD1 (5 bases). Germline CDR1 and CDR2: SGHTA and FQGNSA. The V gene lost 5 bases and the J gene lost 4 bases, with 14 bases spanning the gap. This CDR3 spans 14 amino acids. In DNA, the CDR3 is TGTGCCAGCAGCAGCCCGGGACGGAGCTATGGCTACACCTTC. This sequence encodes CASSSPGRSYGYTF. The whole variable domain, filled in from reference TRBV7-2 and TRBJ1-2, reads GAGVSQSPSNKVTEKGKDVELRCDPISGHTALYWYRQSLGQGLEFLIYFQGNSAPDKSGLPSDRFSAERTGGSVSTLTIQRTQQEDSAVYLCASSSPGRSYGYTFGSGTRLTVV.

This chain joins TRBV7-2 and TRBJ2-4, with D possibly matching TRBD2 (5 bases). V was shortened by 2 bases and J by 7 bases, with 12 bases between the two germline ends. CDR3 length: 14 amino acids. Germline V gene data show CDR1 as SGHTA and CDR2 as FQGNSA. DNA of the CDR3: TGTGCCAGCAGCTTACTTAGGACTCGGAACATTCAGTACTTC. Translated, it gives CASSLLRTRNIQYF.

This clonotype occurred many times. J is TRBJ2-5 and V is TRBV20-1; D may be TRBD2 (6 bases). The CDR3 runs 14 residues. V was trimmed by 0 bases and J by 9 bases, leaving 17 bases between them. Germline V gene sequence: CDR1 DFQATT, CDR2 SNEGSKA (reference sequence). The CDR3 DNA follows: TGCAGTGCTAGAGATCAAGGGAGGACCGACCCCCAGTACTTC. The encoded protein is CSARDQGRTDPQYF.

This clonotype was observed a few times. This chain joins TRBV11-2 and TRBJ2-2, with D possibly being TRBD1 (6 bases). Germline CDR1 SGHAT, CDR2 FQNNGV. The CDR3 spans 16 residues. Deletions cut 5 bases from V and 4 bases from J, with 17 bases between. The CDR3 DNA reads TGTGCCAGCAGCCCGGCCGGGACACTGGTCACCGGGGAGCTGTTTTTT. This codes for CASSPAGTLVTGELFF.

The table lists this clonotype with a few counts. The rearrangement links TRBV5-5 to TRBJ1-5, with TRBD1 identical over 8 bases. This CDR3 is 15 amino acids long. CDR1 is SGHKS and CDR2 is YYEKEE in the germline V gene (reference sequence). V lost 4 bases to trimming and J lost 4 bases; unmatched junction nucleotides: 7. CDR3 DNA: TGTGCCAGCAGCGCGGGACAGGCCGAGAATCAGCCCCAGCATTTT. It translates to CASSAGQAENQPQHF.

This clonotype came up many times. The chain links TRBV20-1 to TRBJ1-2; 8 positions match TRBD1. Germline CDR1 reads DFQATT; CDR2 reads SNEGSKA (reference sequence). The V segment lost 2 bases and the J segment 3 bases; nucleotides outside the gene matches: 20. The CDR3 is 19 residues long. The CDR3 loop reads CSARPPFGPKGQGDYGYTF. The DNA for the CDR3 is TGCAGTGCTAGACCCCCCTTCGGCCCCAAAGGACAGGGTGACTATGGCTACACCTTC.

This clonotype appeared many times. This chain joins TRBV10-3 and TRBJ1-1; the D is unclear. This CDR3 is 13 amino acids long. Germline V gene sequence: CDR1 ENHRY, CDR2 SYGVKD. The V end was cut by 8 bases, the J end by 1 base, with 11 bases between. This chain's CDR3 is CAISQEPNTEAFF. Here the CDR3 DNA reads TGTGCCATCTCTCAGGAACCGAACACTGAAGCTTTCTTT.

The V and J genes are TRBV7-2 and TRBJ2-5, with TRBD2 identical over 8 bases. Germline assignment: CDR1 SGHTA and CDR2 FQGNSA. The junction had 10 bases not matched to a gene; V was cut back by 5 bases and J by 5 bases. CDR3 length equals 15 residues. The CDR3 sequence is CASSPGGGVVETQYF. The CDR3 DNA reads TGTGCCAGCAGCCCCGGGGGGGGGGTAGTGGAGACCCAGTACTTC.

This clonotype was seen many times. The chain recombines TRBV28 with TRBJ2-3; D unresolved. Per germline, CDR1 MDHEN and CDR2 SYDVKM. V was cut by 1 base and J by 0 bases, with 8 bases left in between. CDR3 size: 15 residues. CDR3 sequence (DNA): TGTGCCAGCAGTTTATTCGCGGAAAGCACAGATACGCAGTATTTT. As protein: CASSLFAESTDTQYF.

This clonotype was seen repeatedly, ten times or more. This chain connects TRBV5-1 to TRBJ2-2, with 8 bases lining up with TRBD1. Per the germline V gene, CDR1 is SGHRS and CDR2 is YFSETQ. The length of the CDR3 is 16 residues. After removal of 5 bases from V and 2 bases from J, the junction contained 8 bases not matched to a gene. CDR3 residues: CASRQRTGTNTGELFF. The CDR3 bases are TGCGCCAGCAGGCAAAGGACAGGGACAAACACCGGGGAGCTGTTTTTT.

The table lists this clonotype with many counts. This chain's CDR3 is CASSLVAGLSTNYGYTF. CDR3 DNA sequence: TGTGCCAGCAGCTTAGTGGCAGGGCTTTCAACTAACTATGGCTACACCTTC. The V call is TRBV7-2, the J call TRBJ1-2; D perhaps matches TRBD1 (5 bases). Per the germline V gene, CDR1 is SGHTA and CDR2 is FQGNSA. The CDR3 spans 17 residues. Trimming left V 1 base short and J 0 bases short, with 15 bases between.

This clonotype appeared many times. V and J are TRBV5-1 and TRBJ2-1; TRBD2 agrees at 15 bases. Germline V CDR1 and CDR2: SGHRS, YFSETQ. This CDR3 is built from 19 residues. V shed 4 bases and J 0 bases; nucleotides not matched to a gene: 8. CDR3 nucleotide sequence: TGCGCCAGCAGCCCGGGACTAGCGGGGGGCTATAGCTCCTACAATGAGCAGTTCTTC. Translated: CASSPGLAGGYSSYNEQFF.

This clonotype appeared many times. V gene TRBV5-1 combines with J gene TRBJ2-5, with D perhaps matching TRBD1 or TRBD2 (5 bases each). Germline V gene sequence: CDR1 SGHRS, CDR2 YFSETQ. V was pared by 2 bases and J by 0 bases, with 8 bases between. This CDR3 contains 14 residues. CDR3 region: CASSFGTYQETQYF. The CDR3 nucleotides are TGCGCCAGCAGCTTCGGGACGTACCAAGAGACCCAGTACTTC.

In this sample, this clonotype turned up a few times. The chain recombines TRBV2 with TRBJ1-5; D gene unclear. Germline CDR1 SNHLY, CDR2 FYNNEI. This CDR3 is 13 amino acids long. V lost 7 bases and J 5 bases, leaving 12 bases between the germline ends. This CDR3 is CASNPGPHQPQHF. CDR3 nucleotide sequence: TGTGCCAGCAACCCCGGGCCGCATCAGCCCCAGCATTTT.

This clonotype was found many times. The chain carries TRBV19 and TRBJ2-3; 8 nucleotides line up with TRBD1. The CDR3 contains 14 residues. Germline V lookup: CDR1 LNHDA, CDR2 SQIVND (reference sequence). V shed 3 bases and J 5 bases; nucleotides not matched to a gene: 4. CDR3 nucleotides: TGTGCCAGTAGTATCACCAGGGGGCAAGATACGCAGTATTTT. It translates to CASSITRGQDTQYF.

The CDR3 nucleotides read TGCAGTGCTAGCGAGGGTTACGAGCAGTACTTC. Protein sequence: CSASEGYEQYF. The V gene is TRBV20-1, the J gene TRBJ2-7; D is perhaps TRBD2 (5 bases). Germline assignment: CDR1 DFQATT and CDR2 SNEGSKA (reference sequence). The V end was cut by 3 bases, the J end by 4 bases, with 7 bases between. This CDR3 contains 11 residues.

This clonotype has at least ten counts. This chain links TRBV20-1 with TRBJ1-1; D is uncertain. CDR3 length: 15 residues. Between the trimmed V and J ends, which lost 3 bases and 0 bases, there was a span of 14 bases. The V gene's germline CDR1 is DFQATT and CDR2 SNEGSKA (reference sequence). The CDR3 sequence is CSASDGRVLNTEAFF. The DNA of the CDR3 is TGCAGTGCTAGTGATGGTAGGGTTCTGAACACTGAAGCTTTCTTT.

This clonotype appeared many times. This chain connects TRBV6-2 or TRBV6-3 to TRBJ2-1; no clear D. The CDR3 totals 16 residues. V lost 1 base and J lost 1, with 11 bases in between. Germline V CDR1 and CDR2: MNHEY, SVGEGT. Here the CDR3 DNA reads TGTGCCAGCAGTTACTACGGCCCCCTGTCCTACAATGAGCAGTTCTTC. Encoded protein: CASSYYGPLSYNEQFF.

This clonotype was detected many times. This rearrangement joins TRBV15 to TRBJ1-2; tentative D call: TRBD1 (5 bases). CDR1 and CDR2 (germline): LNHNV, YYDKDF (reference sequence). The CDR3 length is 15 residues. Trimming took 0 bases from V and 1 from J, leaving 9 bases between them. The CDR3 sequence is CATSRDQTVNYGYTF. DNA of the CDR3: TGTGCCACCAGCAGAGACCAGACAGTTAACTATGGCTACACCTTC.

The chain has TRBV12-3 or TRBV12-4 and TRBJ2-7; weak D call: TRBD2 (6 bases). V gave up 6 bases and J gave up 2 bases, with 14 bases separating them. The CDR3 contains 14 residues. The CDR3 coding sequence is TGTGCCAGCAGATGGGGCGGGACCCCCTACGAGCAGTACTTC. Residues: CASRWGGTPYEQYF.